In its sample, the clone carrying this T cell receptor beta chain was seen once. Time point defined: late/post reinfection, 12 to 24 weeks after detection. TCR sequencing was done directly ex vivo on sorted cells, without expansion in vitro. People who inject drugs from Montreal's HEPCO study were the donors. This sample stems from a study of memory CD8 T cells in hepatitis C reinfection. Clones were sequenced by immunoSEQ multiplex PCR, and TCRdb holds only the in-frame ones, with some missing. The table has some 50,000 clones, roughly 89% seen once; the top ten hold 0.72%. Looked up from germline, CDR1 is KGHSH and CDR2 is LQKENI. V was clipped by 4 bases and J by 0 bases, with 19 bases between them. The CDR3 runs to 17 residues.

This receptor was taken from a man aged 18 to 29 with hepatitis C virus infection. The material sequenced was naive CD8+ T cells sorted from blood. V usage is TRBV18 and J usage is TRBJ2-7; D may be TRBD1 (5 bases). As DNA, the CDR3 is TGTGCCAGCTCACAGATCACACAGGATATGAGCTCCTACGAGCAGTACTTC. Protein: CASSQITQDMSSYEQYF. The entire variable domain, with the rest obtained from reference TRBV18 and TRBJ2-7, is as follows: NAGVMQNPRHLVRRRGQEARLRCSPMKGHSHVYWYRQLPEEGLKFMVYLQKENIIDESGMPKERFSAEFPKEGPSILRIQQVVRGDSAAYFCASSQITQDMSSYEQYFGPGTRLTVT.